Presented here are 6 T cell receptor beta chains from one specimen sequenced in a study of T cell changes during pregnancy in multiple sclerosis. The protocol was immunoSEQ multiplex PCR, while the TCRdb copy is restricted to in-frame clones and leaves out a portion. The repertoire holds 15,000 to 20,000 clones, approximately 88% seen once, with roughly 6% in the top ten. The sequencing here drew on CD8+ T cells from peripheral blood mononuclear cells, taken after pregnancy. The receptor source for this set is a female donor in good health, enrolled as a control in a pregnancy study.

The DNA of the CDR3 is TGTGCCAGCAGCGCGTACATGGGCCCCTATGGCTACACCTTC. The encoded protein is CASSAYMGPYGYTF. The rearrangement links TRBV9 to TRBJ1-2; D ambiguous. Deletions cut 3 bases from V and 4 bases from J, with 13 bases between. Germline assignment: CDR1 SGDLS and CDR2 YYNGEE. This CDR3 spans 14 amino acids.

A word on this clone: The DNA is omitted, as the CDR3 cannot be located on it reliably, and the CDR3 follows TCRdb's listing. The CDR3: CASSYDTEAFFAFF. The V and J genes are TRBV6-6 and TRBJ1-1; the DNA was not compared with TRBD1, the D call given in the table. The CDR3 is 14 residues long, ends included. CDR1 is MNHNY, CDR2 SVGAGI, per germline (reference sequence).

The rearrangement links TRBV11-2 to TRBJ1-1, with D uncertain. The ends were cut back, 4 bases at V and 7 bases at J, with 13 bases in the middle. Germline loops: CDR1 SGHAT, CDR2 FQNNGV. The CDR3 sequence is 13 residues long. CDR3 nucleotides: TGTGCCAGCAGCTCCCCTCGAGGGTTTGAAGCTTTCTTT. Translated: CASSSPRGFEAFF.

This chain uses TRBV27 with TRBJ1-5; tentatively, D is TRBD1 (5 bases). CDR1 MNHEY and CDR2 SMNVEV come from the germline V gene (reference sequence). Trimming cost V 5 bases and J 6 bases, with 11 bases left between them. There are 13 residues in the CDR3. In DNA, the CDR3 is TGTGCCAGCAGTATAACCCAGGGTCAGCCCCAGCATTTT. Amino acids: CASSITQGQPQHF.

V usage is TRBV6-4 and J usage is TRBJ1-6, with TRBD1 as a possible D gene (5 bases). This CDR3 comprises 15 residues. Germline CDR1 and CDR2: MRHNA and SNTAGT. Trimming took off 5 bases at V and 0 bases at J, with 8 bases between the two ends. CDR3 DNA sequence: TGTGCCAGCAGTCGGGGGAGCTCCTATAATTCACCCCTCCACTTT. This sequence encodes CASSRGSSYNSPLHF.

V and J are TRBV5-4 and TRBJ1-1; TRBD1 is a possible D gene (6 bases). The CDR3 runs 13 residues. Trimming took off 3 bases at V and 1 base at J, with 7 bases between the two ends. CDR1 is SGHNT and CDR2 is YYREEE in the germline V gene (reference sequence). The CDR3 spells CASSWTENTEAFF. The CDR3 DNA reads TGTGCCAGCAGCTGGACAGAGAACACTGAAGCTTTCTTT.